The clone carrying this TCR beta chain rates as large (0.1 to 1%). The antigen is undetermined. This specimen belongs to a study of PD-1 blockade in classical Hodgkin lymphoma. Time point: cycle 4 day 1 (C4D1), after less than 7 weeks of nivolumab. After autologous stem cell transplantation all patients relapsed, and prior brentuximab vedotin exposure differed between cohorts. Researchers pulled CD8+ T cells out of thawed PBMCs using magnetic negative selection. In germline, CDR1 is SNHLY, CDR2 FYNNEI. Losses at the gene ends were 7 bases for V and 10 bases for J; bases not matched to a gene: 13. This CDR3 is 14 amino acids long. Profiled with immunoSEQ multiplex PCR; TCRdb holds only in-frame clones, not every one. The table shows several thousand clones, with 60% occurring only once. Notes on the study in general: It was CD4+ TCR diversity, not CD8+, that rose significantly by C4D1.

The sequencing used CD8+ T cells from blood, collected before the fourth cycle of nivolumab. The clonotype comes from a human donor with classical Hodgkin lymphoma. The chain uses TRBV2 and TRBJ1-2; TRBD1 aligns across 9 bases. The CDR3 sequence is CASISGQGPPVYTF. CDR3 coding DNA: TGTGCCAGCATCTCCGGACAGGGGCCTCCGGTCTACACCTTC.